This T cell receptor (beta chain) came from a study of blood T cell repertoires in COVID-19. Germline V lookup: CDR1 SGHAT, CDR2 FQNNGV. V gave up 1 base and J gave up 16 bases, with 11 bases separating them. The CDR3 loop spans 11 amino acids. The protocol was immunoSEQ multiplex PCR, while the TCRdb copy is restricted to in-frame clones and leaves out a portion. In the table there are 140,000 or so clones, 80% of which are singletons. The receptor was isolated from a man aged 70-80 years who had recovered from COVID-19. This chain connects TRBV11-2 to TRBJ2-1; D is undetermined. Sequenced material: peripheral blood. CDR3 coding DNA: TGTGCCAGCAGCTTAGGGCCAACCCGCTTCTTC. Translation gives CASSLGPTRFF.